These 14 T cell receptor beta chains came from one sample sequenced in a study of technical replicates of blood from a few donors. The protocol was immunoSEQ multiplex PCR, while the TCRdb copy is restricted to in-frame clones and leaves out a portion. The sample shows 80,000 to 90,000 clones, around 94% of them seen only once. Source material: T cells isolated from PBMCs. The receptor source for this set is a human donor in good health.

A single count supports this clone. The chain has TRBV2 and TRBJ1-5; 7 bases fit TRBD1. The CDR3 loop spans 16 amino acids. Trimming took 4 bases from V and 0 from J; bases not matched to a gene: 6. Germline CDR1 and CDR2: SNHLY and FYNNEI. CDR3 nucleotides: TGTGCCAGCAGTGCTGAGGGACAGATTAGCAATCAGCCCCAGCATTTT. As protein: CASSAEGQISNQPQHF.

This clone was seen a single time. The V gene is TRBV29-1, the J gene TRBJ1-2; no clear D gene. The CDR3 has 12 amino acids. CDR1 is SQVTM, CDR2 ANQGSEA, per germline. V lost 4 bases, J lost 1 base, and 7 bases lay in between. CDR3 sequence reads: CSVVSGNYGYTF. The CDR3 coding sequence is TGCAGCGTTGTTTCCGGTAACTATGGCTACACCTTC.

The V gene is TRBV5-1, the J gene TRBJ2-3; D remains ambiguous. Germline CDR1 and CDR2: SGHRS and YFSETQ. The length of the CDR3 is 15 residues. V gave up 0 bases and J gave up 2 bases, with 10 bases separating them. The CDR3 here is CASSLVEEPTDTQYF. DNA of the CDR3: TGCGCCAGCAGCTTGGTAGAGGAACCCACAGATACGCAGTATTTT.

This clone came up once. The chain uses TRBV28 and TRBJ2-1, with TRBD2 matching 7 bases. The CDR3 covers 15 residues. Looked up from germline, CDR1 is MDHEN and CDR2 is SYDVKM. Trimming removed 2 bases from V and 3 bases from J; junction bases left unmatched: 4. This CDR3 is CASSLGLGFYNEQFF. DNA of the CDR3: TGTGCCAGCAGTTTAGGACTAGGTTTCTACAATGAGCAGTTCTTC. Full variable domain (rest looked up from reference TRBV28 and TRBJ2-1): DVKVTQSSRYLVKRTGEKVFLECVQDMDHENMFWYRQDPGLGLRLIYFSYDVKMKEKGDIPEGYSVSREKKERFSLILESASTNQTSMYLCASSLGLGFYNEQFFGPGTRLTVL.

V usage is TRBV18 and J usage is TRBJ2-7, with D unclear. CDR1 is KGHSH and CDR2 is LQKENI in the germline V gene. Trimming cost V 0 bases and J 0 bases, with 12 bases left between them. This CDR3 spans 16 amino acids. The DNA of the CDR3 is TGTGCCAGCTCACCACCGGGCCGCTCGAGCTCCTACGAGCAGTACTTC. Its translation is CASSPPGRSSSYEQYF. Full variable domain (remainder filled in from reference TRBV18 and TRBJ2-7): NAGVMQNPRHLVRRRGQEARLRCSPMKGHSHVYWYRQLPEEGLKFMVYLQKENIIDESGMPKERFSAEFPKEGPSILRIQQVVRGDSAAYFCASSPPGRSSSYEQYFGPGTRLTVT.

This clone was seen once. The rearrangement links TRBV10-3 to TRBJ1-1, with a weak D call TRBD1 (6 bases). The CDR3 has 13 amino acids. V was trimmed by 6 bases and J by 3 bases, leaving 11 bases between them. The germline V gene has CDR1 ENHRY and CDR2 SYGVKD. In nucleotides, the CDR3 is TGTGCCATCAGAGGGACATCTGACACTGAAGCTTTCTTT. As protein: CAIRGTSDTEAFF.

CDR3 residues: CASSVRQGISSYEQYF. DNA for the CDR3: TGTGCCAGCAGTGTGCGACAGGGGATTAGCTCCTACGAGCAGTACTTC. V is TRBV6-1 and J is TRBJ2-7; TRBD1 aligns across 8 bases. Germline-derived CDR1 and CDR2 are MNHNS and SASEGT. The CDR3 sequence is 16 residues long. Germline trimming cut 4 bases from V and 0 bases from J; bases unmatched to any gene: 8.

The sample holds one count of this clone. This chain uses TRBV19 with TRBJ2-3; 10 bases align to TRBD2. V gave up 4 bases and J gave up 4 bases; unmatched junction bases: 8. The CDR3 is 16 amino acids. Looked up from germline, CDR1 is LNHDA and CDR2 is SQIVND (reference sequence). In DNA form, the CDR3 reads TGTGCCAGTAGTAATATAGGGCTAGCGGGAGCAGATACGCAGTATTTT. As protein: CASSNIGLAGADTQYF.

V usage is TRBV7-2 and J usage is TRBJ1-5; TRBD1 might be the D (6 bases). V was pared by 1 base and J by 0 bases, with 19 bases between. CDR3 length: 19 residues. Per the germline V gene, CDR1 is SGHTA and CDR2 is FQGNSA. The chain's CDR3 is CASSLGVGRGAYSNQPQHF. The CDR3 DNA reads TGTGCCAGCAGCTTAGGTGTTGGGCGGGGGGCGTATAGCAATCAGCCCCAGCATTTT.

The V call is TRBV7-9, the J call TRBJ2-3, with unresolved D. Germline CDR1 SEHNR, CDR2 FQNEAQ (reference sequence). The CDR3 loop spans 16 amino acids. V lost 4 bases and J lost 0, with 14 bases in between. In DNA, the CDR3 is TGTGCCAGCAGCTATGTCGGCGGAGCGAGCACAGATACGCAGTATTTT. Its translation: CASSYVGGASTDTQYF.

The chain is built from TRBV4-1 and TRBJ1-1, with D tentatively TRBD1 (5 bases). With 0 bases removed from V and 3 bases from J, the gap between germline ends came to 14 bases. Per the germline V gene, CDR1 is MGHRA and CDR2 is YSYEKL. CDR3 length equals 16 residues. The CDR3 here is CASSQDPSRADTEAFF. CDR3 nucleotides: TGCGCCAGCAGCCAAGATCCCAGCAGGGCGGACACTGAAGCTTTCTTT.

The genes are TRBV5-1 and TRBJ1-1; D is unresolved. Germline assignment: CDR1 SGHRS and CDR2 YFSETQ. The ends were cut back, 4 bases at V and 1 base at J, with 20 bases in the middle. The CDR3 consists of 17 residues. The chain's CDR3 is CASSPFGIQVGNTEAFF. DNA for the CDR3: TGCGCCAGCAGCCCGTTCGGGATCCAGGTCGGGAACACTGAAGCTTTCTTT. The complete variable domain, with remaining parts taken from reference TRBV5-1 and TRBJ1-1, reads KAGVTQTPRYLIKTRGQQVTLSCSPISGHRSVSWYQQTPGQGLQFLFEYFSETQRNKGNFPGRFSGRQFSNSRSEMNVSTLELGDSALYLCASSPFGIQVGNTEAFFGQGTRLTVV.

The chain combines TRBV6-1 with TRBJ2-3; the D gene is possibly TRBD1 (5 bases). CDR3 length: 16 residues. Germline CDR1 is MNHNS and CDR2 is SASEGT. The V end lost 2 bases, the J end lost 3 bases, and 15 bases lay between the germline ends. CDR3 nucleotide sequence: TGTGCCAGCAGTGAACAAGAGCGTAGGGGAACAGATACGCAGTATTTT. It codes for CASSEQERRGTDTQYF.

J is TRBJ2-5 and V is TRBV18, with D maybe TRBD2 (6 bases). CDR1 is KGHSH, CDR2 LQKENI, per germline. The V and J ends lost 4 bases and 2 bases respectively, with 8 bases between them. The CDR3 extends over 13 amino acids. This CDR3 reads CASSRREQETQYF. The CDR3 bases are TGTGCCAGCTCACGACGGGAGCAAGAGACCCAGTACTTC.